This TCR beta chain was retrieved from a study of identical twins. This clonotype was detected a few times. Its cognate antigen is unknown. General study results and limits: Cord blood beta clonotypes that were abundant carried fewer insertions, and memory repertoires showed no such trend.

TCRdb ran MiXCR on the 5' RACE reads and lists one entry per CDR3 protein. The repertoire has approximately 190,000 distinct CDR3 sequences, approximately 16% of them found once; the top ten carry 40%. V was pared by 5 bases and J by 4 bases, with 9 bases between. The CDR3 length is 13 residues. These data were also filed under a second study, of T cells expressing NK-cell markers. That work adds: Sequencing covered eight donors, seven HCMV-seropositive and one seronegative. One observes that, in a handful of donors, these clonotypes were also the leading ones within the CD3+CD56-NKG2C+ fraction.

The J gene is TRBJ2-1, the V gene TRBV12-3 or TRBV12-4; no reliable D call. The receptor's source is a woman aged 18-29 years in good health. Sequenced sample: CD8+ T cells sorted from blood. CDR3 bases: TGTGCCAGCAGTGGAGTGGGGTACAATGAGCAGTTCTTC. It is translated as CASSGVGYNEQFF.